Listed below are T cell receptor beta chains from one sample, sequenced in a study of vaccination and CD4 T cells after COVID-19. Their antigens are not known. Using its own MiXCR run on the PCR reads, TCRdb lists one record per CDR3 protein. This table has roughly 7,000 distinct CDR3 sequences, around 45% appearing once. The sequenced sample consisted of CD4+ T cells from blood, cultured in vitro. These receptors all come from a human donor in good health. Each CDR3 is given with its conserved first and last residue. The order of the fields is CDR3 protein, CDR3 DNA, clone size, D gene, V gene, J gene. D genes are given only for firm matches. Clone size is not always given. Where it is, it says once, few, many or a class for expanded clones.

CDR3 protein: CASSTGRDRTNQPQHF
CDR3 DNA: TGTGCCAGCAGTACCGGTAGGGACAGGACCAATCAGCCCCAGCATTTT
clone size: few
D gene: TRBD1
V gene: TRBV6-1
J gene: TRBJ1-5

CDR3 protein: CAWSSTGGRRDTQYF
CDR3 DNA: TGTGCCTGGAGTTCCACAGGGGGCCGGAGAGATACGCAGTATTTT
clone size: large
D gene: TRBD1
V gene: TRBV30
J gene: TRBJ2-3

CDR3 protein: CSATRGLADTQYF
CDR3 DNA: TGCAGTGCAACCAGGGGGCTGGCAGATACGCAGTATTTT
clone size: -
D gene: TRBD1
V gene: TRBV20-1
J gene: TRBJ2-3

CDR3 protein: CAWSVSRNYEQYF
CDR3 DNA: TGTGCCTGGAGTGTATCCAGAAACTACGAGCAGTACTTC
clone size: -
D gene: -
V gene: TRBV30
J gene: TRBJ2-7

CDR3 protein: CASGLIMGSGTQYF
CDR3 DNA: TGTGCTAGTGGTTTGATAATGGGGTCGGGGACCCAGTACTTC
clone size: -
D gene: -
V gene: TRBV12-5
J gene: TRBJ2-5

CDR3 protein: CASRNREGTIYF
CDR3 DNA: TGTGCCAGCAGGAACAGGGAGGGGACCATATATTTT
clone size: -
D gene: -
V gene: TRBV2
J gene: TRBJ1-3

CDR3 protein: CASSYRTGKKADTQYF
CDR3 DNA: TGTGCCAGCAGTTACAGGACAGGGAAGAAGGCAGATACGCAGTATTTT
clone size: -
D gene: TRBD1
V gene: TRBV6-5
J gene: TRBJ2-3

CDR3 protein: CASSTHRGNTEAFF
CDR3 DNA: TGCGCCAGCAGCACACACAGAGGGAACACTGAAGCTTTCTTT
clone size: -
D gene: -
V gene: TRBV5-1
J gene: TRBJ1-1

CDR3 protein: CASSSGQGARGWRDTEAFF
CDR3 DNA: TGTGCCAGCAGTTCGGGACAGGGGGCGCGCGGATGGAGAGACACTGAAGCTTTCTTT
clone size: -
D gene: TRBD1
V gene: TRBV6-5
J gene: TRBJ1-1

CDR3 protein: CASDMGQNTGELFF
CDR3 DNA: TGCGCCAGCGACATGGGACAGAACACCGGGGAGCTGTTTTTT
clone size: -
D gene: -
V gene: TRBV4-1
J gene: TRBJ2-2

CDR3 protein: CASSPLVGTRGETQYF
CDR3 DNA: TGTGCCAGCAGTCCACTCGTCGGGACAAGAGGAGAGACCCAGTACTTC
clone size: few
D gene: -
V gene: TRBV6-1
J gene: TRBJ2-5

CDR3 protein: CASSSLGQGSGGYTF
CDR3 DNA: TGTGCCAGCAGCTCCCTAGGACAGGGATCGGGCGGCTACACCTTC
clone size: -
D gene: TRBD1
V gene: TRBV11-1
J gene: TRBJ1-2

CDR3 protein: CASPSGGGDTQYF
CDR3 DNA: TGTGCCAGCCCAAGCGGGGGCGGAGATACGCAGTATTTT
clone size: -
D gene: TRBD2
V gene: TRBV18
J gene: TRBJ2-3

CDR3 protein: CASKINLDYNSPLHF
CDR3 DNA: TGTGCCAGCAAAATCAACCTCGACTATAATTCACCCCTCCACTTT
clone size: few
D gene: -
V gene: TRBV6-1
J gene: TRBJ1-6

CDR3 protein: CASERGDTEAFF
CDR3 DNA: TGTGCCAGTGAACGGGGGGACACTGAAGCTTTCTTT
clone size: -
D gene: -
V gene: TRBV6-1
J gene: TRBJ1-1

CDR3 protein: CASSLRGGGYNSPLHF
CDR3 DNA: TGTGCCAGCAGCTTACGGGGGGGGGGTTATAATTCACCCCTCCACTTT
clone size: once
D gene: -
V gene: TRBV7-8
J gene: TRBJ1-6

CDR3 protein: CASSLAGQPQHF
CDR3 DNA: TGTGCCAGCAGCTTAGCAGGACAGCCCCAGCATTTT
clone size: few
D gene: -
V gene: TRBV7-9
J gene: TRBJ1-5

CDR3 protein: CASSDVAPNTGELFF
CDR3 DNA: TGTGCCAGCAGTGATGTGGCCCCGAACACCGGGGAGCTGTTTTTT
clone size: -
D gene: -
V gene: TRBV6-1
J gene: TRBJ2-2

CDR3 protein: CASKLSKIDSPLHF
CDR3 DNA: TGTGCCAGCAAACTCAGCAAGATTGATTCACCCCTCCACTTT
clone size: -
D gene: -
V gene: TRBV6-1
J gene: TRBJ1-6

CDR3 protein: CASSLGIGGGYQPQHF
CDR3 DNA: TGCGCCAGCAGCTTGGGGATTGGGGGAGGGTATCAGCCCCAGCATTTT
clone size: -
D gene: -
V gene: TRBV5-1
J gene: TRBJ1-5

CDR3 protein: CASSFPGVTQPQHF
CDR3 DNA: TGTGCCAGCAGCTTCCCAGGGGTAACTCAGCCCCAGCATTTT
clone size: -
D gene: -
V gene: TRBV11-2
J gene: TRBJ1-5

CDR3 protein: CARSGNSSNQPQHF
CDR3 DNA: TGTGCCAGATCAGGGAACTCTAGCAATCAGCCCCAGCATTTT
clone size: -
D gene: -
V gene: TRBV19
J gene: TRBJ1-5

CDR3 protein: CASSPRWWRNTEAFF
CDR3 DNA: TGTGCCAGCAGCCCTCGGTGGTGGAGAAACACTGAAGCTTTCTTT
clone size: -
D gene: -
V gene: TRBV28
J gene: TRBJ1-1

CDR3 protein: CSAPGQSNQPQHF
CDR3 DNA: TGCAGTGCCCCGGGACAGAGCAATCAGCCCCAGCATTTT
clone size: few
D gene: TRBD1
V gene: TRBV20-1
J gene: TRBJ1-5

CDR3 protein: CASSLDWLAGELKQFF
CDR3 DNA: TGTGCCAGCAGTTTAGATTGGCTAGCGGGGGAATTAAAGCAGTTCTTC
clone size: -
D gene: TRBD2
V gene: TRBV27
J gene: TRBJ2-1

CDR3 protein: CAPRGRNTEAFF
CDR3 DNA: TGTGCCCCGCGGGGCCGAAACACTGAAGCTTTCTTT
clone size: -
D gene: -
V gene: TRBV30
J gene: TRBJ1-1

CDR3 protein: CASSKRDRYYGYTF
CDR3 DNA: TGTGCCAGTAGTAAACGGGACAGATACTATGGCTACACCTTC
clone size: few
D gene: TRBD1
V gene: TRBV19
J gene: TRBJ1-2

CDR3 protein: CASSTGQYTGELFF
CDR3 DNA: TGTGCCAGCAGTACGGGACAGTACACCGGGGAGCTGTTTTTT
clone size: -
D gene: TRBD1
V gene: TRBV6-1
J gene: TRBJ2-2

CDR3 protein: CSADSGTVEGYTF
CDR3 DNA: TGCAGTGCGGACTCGGGGACCGTCGAGGGCTACACCTTC
clone size: -
D gene: -
V gene: TRBV20-1
J gene: TRBJ1-2

CDR3 protein: CACTDLGLPLLGANYGYTF
CDR3 DNA: TGTGCCTGCACCGACCTTGGACTTCCACTACTAGGAGCTAACTATGGCTACACCTTC
clone size: -
D gene: -
V gene: TRBV2
J gene: TRBJ1-2

CDR3 protein: CASSYPPDTQYF
CDR3 DNA: TGTGCCAGCAGTTACCCTCCAGATACGCAGTATTTT
clone size: -
D gene: -
V gene: TRBV6-5
J gene: TRBJ2-3

CDR3 protein: CASSPARMHSPLHF
CDR3 DNA: TGTGCCAGTAGTCCAGCTCGAATGCATTCACCCCTCCACTTT
clone size: -
D gene: -
V gene: TRBV19
J gene: TRBJ1-6

CDR3 protein: CSAGLYQETQYF
CDR3 DNA: TGCAGTGCCGGACTGTACCAAGAGACCCAGTACTTC
clone size: few
D gene: -
V gene: TRBV20-1
J gene: TRBJ2-5

CDR3 protein: CASSDSKQGGREQYF
CDR3 DNA: TGCGCCAGCAGTGATTCCAAACAGGGTGGGCGCGAGCAGTACTTC
clone size: -
D gene: -
V gene: TRBV10-1
J gene: TRBJ2-7

CDR3 protein: CASGTGHNYGYTF
CDR3 DNA: TGTGCCAGCGGGACAGGGCATAACTATGGCTACACCTTC
clone size: -
D gene: TRBD1
V gene: TRBV27
J gene: TRBJ1-2

CDR3 protein: CASSRGPENTEAFF
CDR3 DNA: TGTGCCAGCAGCAGGGGCCCTGAGAACACTGAAGCTTTCTTT
clone size: -
D gene: -
V gene: TRBV11-3
J gene: TRBJ1-1

CDR3 protein: CSAREQGFQPQHF
CDR3 DNA: TGCAGTGCTAGAGAACAGGGGTTTCAGCCCCAGCATTTT
clone size: -
D gene: TRBD1
V gene: TRBV20-1
J gene: TRBJ1-5

CDR3 protein: CASSLPAGDNEAFF
CDR3 DNA: TGCGCCAGCAGCCTTCCTGCAGGGGACAATGAAGCTTTCTTT
clone size: -
D gene: -
V gene: TRBV4-1
J gene: TRBJ1-1

CDR3 protein: CASSPPGQGSFISPDAYF
CDR3 DNA: TGTGCCAGCAGCCCTCCGGGACAAGGAAGTTTTATCTCCCCCGATGCGTACTTC
clone size: -
D gene: -
V gene: TRBV7-9
J gene: TRBJ2-7

CDR3 protein: CASSPILLPSGGLSGANVLTF
CDR3 DNA: TGTGCCAGCAGTCCCATACTCTTACCTAGCGGGGGCCTCTCTGGGGCCAACGTCCTGACTTTC
clone size: -
D gene: TRBD2
V gene: TRBV27
J gene: TRBJ2-6

CDR3 protein: CASSRGDQPQHF
CDR3 DNA: TGCGCCAGCAGTAGGGGGGACCAGCCCCAGCATTTT
clone size: -
D gene: -
V gene: TRBV10-2
J gene: TRBJ1-5

CDR3 protein: CSASLTGGNQPQHF
CDR3 DNA: TGCAGTGCTAGCCTCACAGGGGGGAATCAGCCCCAGCATTTT
clone size: -
D gene: TRBD1
V gene: TRBV20-1
J gene: TRBJ1-5

CDR3 protein: CSAEGGREYSNQPQHF
CDR3 DNA: TGCAGTGCCGAGGGGGGCCGGGAATATAGCAATCAGCCCCAGCATTTT
clone size: -
D gene: -
V gene: TRBV20-1
J gene: TRBJ1-5

CDR3 protein: CASSLGANYGYTF
CDR3 DNA: TGCGCCAGCAGCTTGGGAGCAAACTATGGCTACACCTTC
clone size: medium-sized
D gene: -
V gene: TRBV5-1
J gene: TRBJ1-2

CDR3 protein: CASSPGPPGELFF
CDR3 DNA: TGTGCCAGCAGCCCGGGACCGCCCGGGGAGCTGTTTTTT
clone size: -
D gene: -
V gene: TRBV2
J gene: TRBJ2-2

CDR3 protein: CASSTGTGTGVYEQYF
CDR3 DNA: TGCGCCAGCAGCACAGGGACCGGGACAGGGGTCTACGAGCAGTACTTC
clone size: -
D gene: TRBD1
V gene: TRBV5-1
J gene: TRBJ2-7

CDR3 protein: CATSSIKGIYEQYF
CDR3 DNA: TGTGCCACCAGCAGTATCAAGGGGATCTACGAGCAGTACTTC
clone size: -
D gene: -
V gene: TRBV15
J gene: TRBJ2-7

CDR3 protein: CASSYGGLGYTF
CDR3 DNA: TGTGCCAGCAGCTACGGAGGGCTCGGCTACACCTTC
clone size: few
D gene: -
V gene: TRBV11-2
J gene: TRBJ1-2

CDR3 protein: CSARVGPFSPLHF
CDR3 DNA: TGCAGTGCTAGAGTGGGACCTTTCTCACCCCTCCACTTT
clone size: -
D gene: -
V gene: TRBV20-1
J gene: TRBJ1-6

CDR3 protein: CASSTHRPEAFF
CDR3 DNA: TGTGCCAGCAGCACTCACAGACCTGAAGCTTTCTTT
clone size: -
D gene: -
V gene: TRBV21-1
J gene: TRBJ1-1

CDR3 protein: CASSPTLNTEAFF
CDR3 DNA: TGTGCCAGCAGCCCCACACTGAACACTGAAGCTTTCTTT
clone size: -
D gene: -
V gene: TRBV7-3
J gene: TRBJ1-1

CDR3 protein: CASGSYSSSYNEQFF
CDR3 DNA: TGTGCCAGCGGATCTTATTCCAGCTCCTACAATGAGCAGTTCTTC
clone size: -
D gene: -
V gene: TRBV27
J gene: TRBJ2-1

CDR3 protein: CASSEGGTSTDTQYF
CDR3 DNA: TGTGCCAGCTCAGAAGGGGGGACTAGCACAGATACGCAGTATTTT
clone size: -
D gene: -
V gene: TRBV18
J gene: TRBJ2-3

CDR3 protein: CASSIRGVRAFNQPQHF
CDR3 DNA: TGTGCCAGTAGTATTCGGGGGGTCAGGGCATTCAATCAGCCCCAGCATTTT
clone size: -
D gene: -
V gene: TRBV19
J gene: TRBJ1-5

CDR3 protein: CSARWGGVEDTEAFF
CDR3 DNA: TGCAGTGCTAGATGGGGGGGGGTGGAGGACACTGAAGCTTTCTTT
clone size: -
D gene: -
V gene: TRBV20-1
J gene: TRBJ1-1

CDR3 protein: CASRKDSTGDRYTF
CDR3 DNA: TGTGCCAGCAGAAAGGACAGCACCGGGGATCGCTACACCTTC
clone size: -
D gene: -
V gene: TRBV12-3/TRBV12-4
J gene: TRBJ1-2

CDR3 protein: CASSQERGAGQPQHF
CDR3 DNA: TGCGCCAGCAGCCAAGAAAGGGGGGCCGGTCAGCCCCAGCATTTT
clone size: -
D gene: -
V gene: TRBV4-1
J gene: TRBJ1-5

CDR3 protein: CASSLGMNTQYF
CDR3 DNA: TGTGCCAGCAGCCTGGGAATGAATACGCAGTATTTT
clone size: -
D gene: -
V gene: TRBV7-2
J gene: TRBJ2-3